The source of this TCR beta chain is a study of T cell responses to AZD1222 COVID-19 vaccine. General observations from the study: The study found Spike-specific TCR breadth and depth rose after two AZD1222 doses. Within unmutated variant regions lay the reported targets of nearly half of spike-specific TCRs. Across the whole spike, CD4 TCRs peaked at regions 160-218 and 743-854.

Data came from immunoSEQ multiplex PCR; TCRdb stores just in-frame clones and leaves some out. The sample lists about 90,000 clones; around 90% were seen once. Between the trimmed V and J ends, which lost 7 bases and 0 bases, there was a span of 11 bases. Germline V CDR1 and CDR2: SGHKS, YYEKEE (reference sequence). The CDR3 spans 14 residues. As regards this clone: Its antigen is as yet unknown.

V is TRBV5-5 and J is TRBJ2-1; tentative D call: TRBD1 (5 bases). Here the sequenced sample was peripheral blood, taken on day 0 of MenACWY control vaccination. This TCR came from an adult in good health. The DNA of the CDR3 is TGTGCCAGCCAGACAGATAGCTCCTACAATGAGCAGTTCTTC. Encoded protein: CASQTDSSYNEQFF.